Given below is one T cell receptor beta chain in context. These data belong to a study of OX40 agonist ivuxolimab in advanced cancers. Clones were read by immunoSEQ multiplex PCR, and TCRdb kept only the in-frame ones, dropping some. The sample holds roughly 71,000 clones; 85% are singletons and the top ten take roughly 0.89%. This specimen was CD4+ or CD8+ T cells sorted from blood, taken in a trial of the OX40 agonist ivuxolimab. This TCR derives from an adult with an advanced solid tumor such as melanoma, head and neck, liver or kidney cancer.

The CDR3 protein is CASSLASGTGEDTQYF. In DNA, the CDR3 is TGTGCCAGTAGTTTGGCTTCCGGGACAGGGGAAGATACGCAGTATTTT. The chain couples TRBV19 to TRBJ2-3; 10 bases line up with TRBD1. V lost 5 bases, J lost 5 bases, and 10 bases stayed unmatched. In germline, CDR1 is LNHDA, CDR2 SQIVND (reference sequence). This CDR3 is built from 16 residues.